One sample yielded the 19 T cell receptor beta chains listed below, sequenced in a study of blood T cell repertoires in COVID-19. Generated by immunoSEQ multiplex PCR, the TCRdb table keeps only in-frame clones and is missing some. The sample has about 64,000 clones, 70% to 90% seen once. Sequencing was performed on peripheral blood. The receptors stem from a man aged 70-80 years with acute or convalescent COVID-19.

V and J are TRBV3-1 (or the pseudogene TRBV3-2) and TRBJ1-6, with 8 positions matching TRBD1. Losses at the gene ends were 4 bases for V and 5 bases for J; bases not matched to a gene: 7. Per the germline V gene, CDR1 is LGHDT and CDR2 is YNNKEL (reference sequence). The CDR3 consists of 16 residues. The CDR3 loop is CASSRGQGRDNSPLHF. As DNA, the CDR3 is TGTGCCAGCAGCCGCGGACAGGGTCGTGATAATTCACCCCTCCACTTT.

The CDR3: CASSGTGDSYGYTF. The CDR3 DNA reads TGTGCCAGCAGCGGGACAGGGGATTCGTATGGCTACACCTTC. The rearrangement uses TRBV9 and TRBJ1-2, with TRBD1 matching 9 bases. The CDR3 has 14 amino acids. The trim removed 3 bases at V and 5 bases at J, leaving 5 bases unmatched. CDR1 is SGDLS, CDR2 YYNGEE, per germline.

CDR3 residues: CASGGNEQFF. The CDR3 bases are TGTGCCAGTGGAGGGAATGAGCAGTTCTTC. The chain combines TRBV19 with TRBJ2-1, with a possible D match to TRBD2 (6 bases). The CDR3 contains 10 residues. V lost 8 bases to trimming and J lost 7 bases, with 6 bases between them. Germline V gene sequence: CDR1 LNHDA, CDR2 SQIVND (reference sequence).

CDR3 DNA sequence: TGTGCCAGCAGCTCCCGACACCTTCAGTGGACCTTC. Encoded protein: CASSSRHLQWTF. The chain employs TRBV3-1 (or the pseudogene TRBV3-2) and TRBJ1-2, with D uncertain. The CDR3 is made up of 12 amino acids. CDR1 and CDR2 from the germline V gene are LGHDT and YNNKEL (reference sequence). The V end lost 5 bases, the J end lost 14 bases, and 18 bases lay between the germline ends.

The chain has TRBV5-1 and TRBJ2-3; 12 bases agree with TRBD2. This CDR3 has 17 residues. Germline-derived CDR1 and CDR2 are SGHRS and YFSETQ. The V segment lost 5 bases and the J segment 2 bases; nucleotides outside the gene matches: 9. CDR3 loop: CASSQTSGGSYTDTQYF. The DNA for the CDR3 is TGCGCCAGCAGTCAAACTAGCGGGGGGTCCTACACAGATACGCAGTATTTT.

V and J are TRBV19 and TRBJ1-4; TRBD1 might be the D (5 bases). Trimming took off 7 bases at V and 6 bases at J, with 21 bases between the two ends. The CDR3 has 16 residues. CDR1 and CDR2 from the germline V gene are LNHDA and SQIVND (reference sequence). CDR3 bases: TGTGCCAGTACTGCCCGATCGCCAGGGAGGTATGAAAAACTGTTTTTT. Translated: CASTARSPGRYEKLFF.

This clone has a single count. The V and J genes are TRBV6-2 or TRBV6-3 and TRBJ2-2; 9 nucleotides agree with TRBD2. The V segment lost 2 bases and the J segment 5 bases; nucleotides outside the gene matches: 6. The CDR3 length is 16 residues. Germline V CDR1 and CDR2: MNHEY, SVGEGT. Here the CDR3 DNA reads TGTGCCAGCAGTTACGGGCTAGCGGGGTTTACCGGGGAGCTGTTTTTT. Its translation is CASSYGLAGFTGELFF.

The chain employs TRBV7-2 and TRBJ1-1; 10 nucleotides align to TRBD1. The CDR3 consists of 17 residues. Trimming cost V 4 bases and J 4 bases; bases outside gene matches: 12. Looked up from germline, CDR1 is SGHTA and CDR2 is FQGNSA. As DNA, the CDR3 is TGTGCCAGCAGCTACCTAGGGCTCCGGGACAGGGGCACTGAAGCTTTCTTT. Translation gives CASSYLGLRDRGTEAFF.

This chain connects TRBV11-3 to TRBJ2-2; D gene uncertain. The CDR3 extends over 14 amino acids. V lost 2 bases and J 2 bases, leaving 6 bases between the germline ends. Germline lookup yields CDR1 SGHNT and CDR2 YENEEA. The CDR3 DNA reads TGTGCCAGCAGCTTACACAGTAACACCGGGGAGCTGTTTTTT. Protein: CASSLHSNTGELFF.

V usage is TRBV18 and J usage is TRBJ2-5; 8 bases fit TRBD2. The germline gives CDR1 KGHSH, CDR2 LQKENI. The trim removed 6 bases at V and 7 bases at J, leaving 16 bases unmatched. The CDR3 covers 16 residues. The CDR3 here is CASSSWNSGDPGTQYF. The CDR3 coding sequence is TGTGCCAGCTCTTCTTGGAATAGCGGGGACCCGGGGACCCAGTACTTC. The full variable domain, with the rest looked up from reference TRBV18 and TRBJ2-5, is NAGVMQNPRHLVRRRGQEARLRCSPMKGHSHVYWYRQLPEEGLKFMVYLQKENIIDESGMPKERFSAEFPKEGPSILRIQQVVRGDSAAYFCASSSWNSGDPGTQYFGPGTRLLVL.

This clone was detected only a few times. Germline is not matched at one junction end, which may reflect a read error. The J gene is TRBJ2-7, the V gene TRBV14; no clear D gene. The CDR3 loop spans 13 amino acids. Looked up from germline, CDR1 is SGHDN and CDR2 is FVKESK. The CDR3 nucleotides are TGTGCCAGCAGCCAAGATCAGAGGCAATTTCATCAATTC. Translating it yields CASSQDQRQFHQF.

In DNA, the CDR3 is TGTGCCACCAGCGACATCTCCCTACCGAGAGAGACCCAGTACTTC. Encoded protein: CATSDISLPRETQYF. The chain recombines TRBV15 with TRBJ2-5, with D unresolved. Between the trimmed V and J ends, which lost 5 bases and 4 bases, there was a span of 17 bases. This CDR3 has 15 residues. Germline assignment: CDR1 LNHNV and CDR2 YYDKDF (reference sequence).

V usage is TRBV29-1 and J usage is TRBJ2-2; 7 bases agree with TRBD1. The J segment lost 1 base and the V segment lost 2 bases, leaving 4 bases of the junction unmatched. Looked up from germline, CDR1 is SQVTM and CDR2 is ANQGSEA. The CDR3 is 15 residues long. The CDR3 protein is CSVEYPGGNTGELFF. Written as DNA, the CDR3 is TGCAGCGTTGAATATCCAGGGGGGAACACCGGGGAGCTGTTTTTT.

The rearrangement links TRBV4-3 to TRBJ2-1; possibly TRBD2 for D (6 bases). The V and J ends lost 1 base and 8 bases respectively, with 18 bases between them. Germline V gene lookup returns CDR1 LGHNA and CDR2 YSLEER. The CDR3 contains 16 residues. CDR3 nucleotide sequence: TGCGCCAGCAGCCAAGGGGTGGCCGGAGGGCGGGATGAGCAGTTCTTC. Translation gives CASSQGVAGGRDEQFF.

The rearrangement joins TRBV4-3 to TRBJ2-5, with 9 nucleotides matching TRBD1. The ends lost 4 bases at V and 4 bases at J; junction bases unmatched: 4. The CDR3 is made up of 14 amino acids. CDR1 LGHNA and CDR2 YSLEER come from the germline V gene. The CDR3, as DNA: TGCGCCAGCAGCCCCTACAGGGGGCGAGAGACCCAGTACTTC. It codes for CASSPYRGRETQYF.

The rearrangement links TRBV27 to TRBJ2-1; no definite D call. Between the trimmed V and J ends, which lost 5 bases and 7 bases, there was a span of 9 bases. The germline CDR1 and CDR2 sequences are MNHEY and SMNVEV (reference sequence). CDR3 size: 12 residues. Here the CDR3 DNA reads TGTGCCAGCAGTCCCTCCGGGAATGAGCAGTTCTTC. This codes for CASSPSGNEQFF.

The V call is TRBV5-5, the J call TRBJ1-2; no clear D gene. The CDR3 totals 13 residues. From germline, CDR1 is SGHKS and CDR2 YYEKEE (reference sequence). V gave up 5 bases and J gave up 9 bases, with 17 bases separating them. For the CDR3, the DNA is TGTGCCAGCAGTCAAGACACAGTCGTAAGCTACACCTTC. It codes for CASSQDTVVSYTF.

This clone was seen a single time. V and J are TRBV19 and TRBJ1-6; D not resolved. V dropped 8 bases and J dropped 6 bases, with 14 bases sitting between them. This CDR3 spans 14 amino acids. Looked up from germline, CDR1 is LNHDA and CDR2 is SQIVND (reference sequence). CDR3: CASEGGRANSPLHF. The CDR3 bases are TGTGCCAGTGAGGGTGGACGGGCTAATTCACCCCTCCACTTT.

This clone was observed a single time. The chain recombines TRBV7-3 with TRBJ2-1; TRBD2 agrees at 11 bases. Germline assignment: CDR1 SGHTA and CDR2 FQGTGA. Germline trimming cut 5 bases from V and 6 bases from J; bases unmatched to any gene: 3. This CDR3 has 14 amino acids. The CDR3 protein is CASSASGGSNEQFF. The CDR3 DNA sequence: TGTGCCAGCAGCGCTAGCGGGGGGTCCAATGAGCAGTTCTTC. The entire variable domain, with the rest obtained from reference TRBV7-3 and TRBJ2-1, is as follows: GAGVSQTPSNKVTEKGKYVELRCDPISGHTALYWYRQSLGQGPEFLIYFQGTGAADDSGLPNDRFFAVRPEGSVSTLKIQRTERGDSAVYLCASSASGGSNEQFFGPGTRLTVL.